This is a list of T cell receptor beta chains from one sample in a study of blood T cell repertoires in COVID-19. Profiled with immunoSEQ multiplex PCR; TCRdb holds only in-frame clones, not every one. This table has over 55,000 clones, about 80% appearing once. The sequenced sample consisted of peripheral blood. These receptors all stem from a woman aged 80 or over with acute or convalescent COVID-19. Each CDR3 is given with its conserved first and last residue. Each record gives: clone size, V gene, D gene, J gene, CDR3 DNA, CDR3 protein. The D gene is left open where the match is weak. A clone size is listed for some rows: how often the clone was seen (once, few, many), or a class if it is expanded.

>-|TRBV5-1|TRBD2|TRBJ2-1
TGCGCCAGCAGCTTACCCCCGGGACTAGCGGGAGAAAACAATGAGCAGTTCTTC
CASSLPPGLAGENNEQFF
>-|TRBV4-1|TRBD2|TRBJ2-3
TGCGCCAGCAGCCAAGAGGGAACCGGGACTAACCCCTTGGATACGCAGTATTTT
CASSQEGTGTNPLDTQYF
>once|TRBV15|TRBD1|TRBJ1-5
TGTGCCACCAGCAGAGATACGACAGGGAATCAGCCCCAGCATTTT
CATSRDTTGNQPQHF
>-|TRBV11-2|-|TRBJ2-1
TGTGCCAGCAGCCCCTCCCTCCCTGTGGTAGGAAGGGTACAGGGGCAGTTCTTC
CASSPSLPVVGRVQGQFF
>-|TRBV25-1|-|TRBJ2-1
TGTGCCAGCAGTGTGGGGGGTGGGAACAATGAGCAGTTCTTC
CASSVGGGNNEQFF
>-|TRBV25-1|-|TRBJ2-5
TGTGCCAGCAGTGAATGGGCAGCCCAAGAGACCCAGTACTTC
CASSEWAAQETQYF
>-|TRBV2|-|TRBJ1-2
TGTGCCAGCAGTGAAGCGCTCCAAGCATTTGGTTCTGGCTACACCTTC
CASSEALQAFGSGYTF
>-|TRBV5-1|TRBD2|TRBJ2-2
TGCGCCAGCAGCGCGGGACTAGCGGGAGTATTCGCCGGGGAGCTGTTTTTT
CASSAGLAGVFAGELFF
>-|TRBV7-3|TRBD1|TRBJ2-7
TGTGCCAGCAGCCCGACAGGGGGCGGGGGTGAGCAGTACTTC
CASSPTGGGGEQYF
>-|TRBV5-6|-|TRBJ2-7
TGTGCCAGCAGCTTCCGGGGACTGAGCTCCTACGAGCAGTACTTC
CASSFRGLSSYEQYF
>-|TRBV27|-|TRBJ2-7
TGTGCCAGCAGTTTTACCAGGTCCGGCTCCTACGAGCAGTACTTC
CASSFTRSGSYEQYF
>once|TRBV5-6|TRBD1|TRBJ2-3
TGTGCCAGCAGTTCAAATCAGGGGGCTGCAGATACGCAGTATTTT
CASSSNQGAADTQYF
>-|TRBV15|TRBD2|TRBJ2-7
TGTGCCACCAGCAGAGATGGATTGCTAGCGGGCATCTACGAGCAGTACTTC
CATSRDGLLAGIYEQYF
>once|TRBV15|TRBD1|TRBJ1-1
TGTGCCACCAGCACCAACAGGGGTGCGGAAGCTTTCTTT
CATSTNRGAEAFF
>-|TRBV27|TRBD2|TRBJ2-5
TGTGCCAGCACTCCGGGGGGGAGGGCCACAGAGACCCAGTACTTC
CASTPGGRATETQYF
>once|TRBV7-9|-|TRBJ2-7
TGTGCCAGCAGCCCCCGGGGGGCGCGGTACGAGCAGTACTTC
CASSPRGARYEQYF
>-|TRBV2|-|TRBJ2-2
TGTGCCAGCAGTGAGTCAGGGGTTCCCGGGGAGCTGTTTTTT
CASSESGVPGELFF
>-|TRBV4-1|TRBD2|TRBJ2-3
TGCGCCAGCAGCCAAGCCCGTCCTTCACTAGCGGGAGGGCCTCCAGATACGCAGTATTTT
CASSQARPSLAGGPPDTQYF
>once|TRBV14|TRBD1|TRBJ1-4
TGTGCCAGCAGCTTCAGGGGGAATAATGAAAAACTGTTTTTT
CASSFRGNNEKLFF
>-|TRBV24-1|-|TRBJ2-1
TGTGCCACCAGTGATTTATGGCAGGGGGAGGTCAATGAGCAGTTCTTC
CATSDLWQGEVNEQFF
>-|TRBV15|-|TRBJ1-3
TGTGCCACCAGCAGAGATCCAGTCTCCTCTGGAAACACCATATATTTT
CATSRDPVSSGNTIYF
>-|TRBV11-2|TRBD2|TRBJ2-3
TGTGCCAGCAGCTTCGGGACTAGCGGCACAGATACGCAGTATTTT
CASSFGTSGTDTQYF
>-|TRBV6-5|TRBD2|TRBJ2-7
TGTGCCAGCAGTTACTCAACTAGCGGGCTTTCCTACGAGCAGTACTTC
CASSYSTSGLSYEQYF
>-|TRBV11-2|-|TRBJ1-1
TGTGCCAGCAGCCGACGCATACAGGGATGGGCTTTCTTT
CASSRRIQGWAFF
>-|TRBV12-2|-|TRBJ2-7
TGTGCAAGTCGCTTAGGATGTGGGGGCCGCTACGAGCAGTACTTC
CASRLGCGGRYEQYF
>-|TRBV14|TRBD1|TRBJ2-2
TGTGCCAGCAGCCCGATAACGGGACAGGGATACACCGGGGAGCTGTTTTTT
CASSPITGQGYTGELFF
>-|TRBV5-1|-|TRBJ1-4
TGCGCCAGCAGCTTGGCCGAGGGGGTTATCGGGACTAATGAAAAACTGTTTTTT
CASSLAEGVIGTNEKLFF
>-|TRBV30|-|TRBJ1-2
TGTGCCTGCGCGGGTACAGCTTATGGCTACACCTTC
CACAGTAYGYTF
>-|TRBV4-1|-|TRBJ1-2
TGCGCCAGCAGCCAAGATAAAGTTTGGGGAGTTTCCTATGGCTACACCTTC
CASSQDKVWGVSYGYTF
>few|TRBV4-2|TRBD2|TRBJ2-7
TGTGCCAGCAGCCAGGGGACTAGCGGGATCTCCTACGAGCAGTACTTC
CASSQGTSGISYEQYF
>once|TRBV7-8|-|TRBJ2-2
TGTGCCAGCAGCCCCGGGGGGCCAGGCGGGGAGCTGTTTTTT
CASSPGGPGGELFF
>-|TRBV7-3|-|TRBJ2-6
TGTGCCAGCAGCTACGGACAGTTCGGGGCCAACGTCCTGACTTTC
CASSYGQFGANVLTF
>-|TRBV4-3|-|TRBJ2-7
TGCGCCAGCAGCCAATACCGCGGGGGCCGCTACGAGCAGTACTTC
CASSQYRGGRYEQYF
>-|TRBV11-3|TRBD1|TRBJ1-1
TGTGCCAGCAGCCCTGGACAGGGCGGCACTGAAGCTTTCTTT
CASSPGQGGTEAFF
>-|TRBV5-1|TRBD1|TRBJ1-4
TGCGCCAGCAGCCGACAGGGGGCTAATGAAAAACTGTTTTTT
CASSRQGANEKLFF
>few|TRBV19|-|TRBJ1-3
TGTGCCAGTAGTAGAAAGGTCGACAGTCGTGGAAACACCATATATTTT
CASSRKVDSRGNTIYF
>-|TRBV2|-|TRBJ1-3
TGTGCCAGTACGAGCGAGGGCAGCTCTGGAAACACCATATATTTT
CASTSEGSSGNTIYF
>-|TRBV28|-|TRBJ2-7
TGTGCCAGCAGTTTCGGATGGGAGCGGGACAGGTGCTACGAGCAGTACTTC
CASSFGWERDRCYEQYF
>once|TRBV9|-|TRBJ1-6
TGTGCCAGCAGCGTTACAGACACCCTTTCACCCCTCCACTTT
CASSVTDTLSPLHF
>-|TRBV5-1|-|TRBJ2-3
TGCGCCAGCACCCGGACAGGCGGTAGCGGGAACGCAGATACGCAGTATTTT
CASTRTGGSGNADTQYF